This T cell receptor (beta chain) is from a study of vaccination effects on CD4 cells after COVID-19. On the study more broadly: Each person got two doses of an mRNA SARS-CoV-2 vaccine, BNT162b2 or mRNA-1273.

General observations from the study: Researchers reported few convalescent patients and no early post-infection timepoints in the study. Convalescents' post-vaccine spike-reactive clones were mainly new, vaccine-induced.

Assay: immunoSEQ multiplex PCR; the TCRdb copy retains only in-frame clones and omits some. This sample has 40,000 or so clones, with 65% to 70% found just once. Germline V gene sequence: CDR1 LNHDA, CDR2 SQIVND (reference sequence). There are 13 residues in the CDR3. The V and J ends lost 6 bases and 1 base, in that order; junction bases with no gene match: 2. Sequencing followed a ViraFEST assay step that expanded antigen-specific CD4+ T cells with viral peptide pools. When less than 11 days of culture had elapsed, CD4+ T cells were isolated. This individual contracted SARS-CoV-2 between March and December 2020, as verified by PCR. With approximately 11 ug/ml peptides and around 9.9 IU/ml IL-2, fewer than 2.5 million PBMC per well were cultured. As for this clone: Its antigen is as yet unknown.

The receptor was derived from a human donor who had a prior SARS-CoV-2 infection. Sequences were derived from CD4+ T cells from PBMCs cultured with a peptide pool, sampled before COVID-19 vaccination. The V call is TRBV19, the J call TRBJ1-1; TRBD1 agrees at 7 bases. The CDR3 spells CASRDRSNTEAFF. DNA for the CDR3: TGTGCCAGTAGGGACAGGTCGAACACTGAAGCTTTCTTT. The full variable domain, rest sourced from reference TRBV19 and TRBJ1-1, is DGGITQSPKYLFRKEGQNVTLSCEQNLNHDAMYWYRQDPGQGLRLIYYSQIVNDFQKGDIAEGYSVSREKKESFPLTVTSAQKNPTAFYLCASRDRSNTEAFFGQGTRLTVV.